This entry lists 5 T cell receptor beta chains sequenced from one sample in a study of shared clonotypes between healthy human individuals. CD45RO-negative, CCR7-selected cells formed the naive CD8 fraction, which excluded terminally differentiated effector memory CD45RA+ cells. Clones were read by immunoSEQ multiplex PCR, and TCRdb kept only the in-frame ones, dropping some. The data contain hundreds of thousands of clones, roughly 95% of them singletons. The sample consisted of naive CD8+ T cells sorted from blood. The receptors were sampled from a woman in her 30s in good health.

This chain connects TRBV28 to TRBJ2-2, with a possible D match to TRBD2 (7 bases). Germline-derived CDR1 and CDR2 are MDHEN and SYDVKM. This CDR3 is 16 amino acids long. Trimming removed 7 bases from V and 3 bases from J, with 18 bases in between. CDR3 sequence (DNA): TGTGCCAGCACCCTTGCCGGGGGGCGAGACACCGGGGAGCTGTTTTTT. This translates into CASTLAGGRDTGELFF.

The rearrangement joins TRBV6-1 to TRBJ2-7; TRBD2 agrees at 8 bases. This CDR3 is 15 amino acids long. The V and J ends lost 6 bases and 0 bases, in that order; junction bases with no gene match: 7. The germline CDR1 and CDR2 sequences are MNHNS and SASEGT. Written as DNA, the CDR3 is TGTGCCAGCAGCGAGGGAGCGGGGGTCTCCTACGAGCAGTACTTC. Amino acids: CASSEGAGVSYEQYF.

This chain links TRBV7-9 with TRBJ2-7; D is perhaps TRBD1 or TRBD2 (5 bases each). The length of the CDR3 is 15 residues. V gave up 5 bases and J gave up 4 bases, with 18 bases separating them. Germline assignment: CDR1 SEHNR and CDR2 FQNEAQ (reference sequence). The CDR3 reads CASSPGRGAFYEQYF. The DNA of the CDR3 is TGTGCCAGCAGCCCGGGACGGGGAGCCTTTTACGAGCAGTACTTC.

This clone was counted once. The chain uses TRBV4-1 and TRBJ1-4; D ambiguous. This CDR3 is built from 14 residues. Trimming took off 4 bases at V and 3 bases at J, with 9 bases between the two ends. Germline V lookup: CDR1 MGHRA, CDR2 YSYEKL. The DNA of the CDR3 is TGCGCCAGCAGCCCCGGACCGTCTAATGAAAAACTGTTTTTT. This sequence encodes CASSPGPSNEKLFF.

The chain employs TRBV29-1 and TRBJ2-1; D remains ambiguous. CDR1 is SQVTM, CDR2 ANQGSEA, per germline. V was trimmed by 0 bases and J by 8 bases, leaving 14 bases between them. The CDR3 sequence is 14 residues long. The CDR3 here is CSVEDVGALDEQFF. The CDR3, as DNA: TGCAGCGTTGAAGATGTCGGCGCGTTGGATGAGCAGTTCTTC.